Each of the 4 T cell receptor beta chains below was sequenced from the same sample in a study of lymphopenia after photon versus proton radiotherapy. Profiled with immunoSEQ multiplex PCR; TCRdb holds only in-frame clones, not every one. The profile shows tens of thousands of clones, approximately 83% of them singletons. The material was peripheral blood, obtained from a patient treated with proton-based radiotherapy. The receptors originated from a woman aged 70-85 years with pancreatic cancer.

This clone was observed a single time. Here the CDR3 DNA reads TGTGCCATCAGTGAGCAGAGGGGGAACACCGGGGAGCTGTTTTTT. Its protein product is CAISEQRGNTGELFF. This sequence joins TRBV10-3 and TRBJ2-2; the D gene could be TRBD1 or TRBD2 (5 bases each). This CDR3 spans 15 amino acids. V lost 2 bases and J lost 1, with 8 bases in between. The germline V gene encodes CDR1 ENHRY and CDR2 SYGVKD.

The chain combines TRBV7-8 with TRBJ2-1; 9 nucleotides line up with TRBD2. Germline V gene lookup returns CDR1 SGHVS and CDR2 FQNEAQ. V lost 0 bases and J lost 8; bases outside the gene matches: 8. CDR3 length: 16 amino acids. CDR3 residues: CASSLATIAGVHEQFF. DNA of the CDR3: TGTGCCAGCAGCTTAGCGACAATAGCGGGAGTACATGAGCAGTTCTTC.

The rearrangement uses TRBV19 and TRBJ2-2, with 7 positions matching TRBD2. This CDR3 spans 14 amino acids. With 8 bases clipped from V and 1 base from J, the junction kept 4 bases outside the gene matches. CDR1 LNHDA and CDR2 SQIVND come from the germline V gene (reference sequence). The CDR3 coding sequence is TGTGCCAGTCACACGGGAGGGAACACCGGGGAGCTGTTTTTT. It translates to CASHTGGNTGELFF.

The genes are TRBV18 and TRBJ2-5; a possible D gene is TRBD2 (6 bases). From germline, CDR1 is KGHSH and CDR2 LQKENI. The CDR3 contains 14 residues. Trimming removed 1 base from V and 3 bases from J, with 9 bases in between. In DNA, the CDR3 is TGTGCCAGCTCACCACAGGCTAGCGAAGAGACCCAGTACTTC. As protein: CASSPQASEETQYF.